This passage covers 30 T cell receptor beta chains from one sample sequenced in a study of CD8 T cells in Susac syndrome. An amount of RNA that ranged from about 0.45 to 1 ug was reverse transcribed with random hexamers. One entry per CDR3 protein results from TCRdb running MiXCR on the immunoSEQ multiplex PCR reads. The sample lists some 210,000 distinct CDR3 sequences; 85% to 95% were seen once. The sample consisted of CD4+ T cells from PBMCs. The receptors here all came from a human donor with Susac syndrome.

The chain carries TRBV6-2 or TRBV6-3 and TRBJ2-2, with TRBD2 identical over 9 bases. This CDR3 has 17 amino acids. The V gene end was trimmed by 2 bases and the J gene end by 4 bases; junction bases not matched to a gene: 8. Germline values: CDR1 MNHEY, CDR2 SVGEGT. CDR3 bases: TGTGCCAGCAGTTACGAGCCTAGCGGGGATATCACCGGGGAGCTGTTTTTT. Residues: CASSYEPSGDITGELFF.

The chain employs TRBV12-3 or TRBV12-4 and TRBJ1-3; no reliable D call. V lost 5 bases, J lost 0 bases, and 11 bases lay in between. The CDR3 spans 15 residues. CDR3 amino acids: CASSPTPFSGNTIYF. For the CDR3, the DNA is TGTGCCAGCAGTCCAACTCCTTTCTCTGGAAACACCATATATTTT.

This sequence joins TRBV24-1 and TRBJ2-2, with D possibly being TRBD1 or TRBD2 (5 bases each). The CDR3 runs 17 residues. V lost 4 bases and J lost 5, with 19 bases in between. The germline gives CDR1 KGHDR, CDR2 SFDVKD. Here the CDR3 reads CATSEGPRQGRTGELFF. CDR3 DNA: TGTGCCACCAGTGAGGGACCGCGGCAGGGCCGGACCGGGGAGCTGTTTTTT.

The chain uses TRBV6-4 and TRBJ2-1; D remains unclear. The CDR3 totals 13 residues. The V and J ends lost 5 bases and 7 bases respectively, with 12 bases between them. Per germline, CDR1 MRHNA and CDR2 SNTAGT. The CDR3: CASSPGLDNEQFF. Here the CDR3 DNA reads TGTGCCAGCAGTCCTGGCCTGGATAATGAGCAGTTCTTC.

This chain connects TRBV7-2 to TRBJ2-7; D is perhaps TRBD1 (6 bases). The germline gives CDR1 SGHTA, CDR2 FQGNSA. The CDR3 has 12 amino acids. Trimming pared 2 bases from V and 7 bases from J, leaving 9 bases between. CDR3 nucleotide sequence: TGTGCCAGCAGCTTAACAGGGCAGGAGCAGTACTTC. This codes for CASSLTGQEQYF.

Only one count was recorded for this clonotype. The DNA for the CDR3 is TGCGCCAGCAGCTCCGAAGCGCGCGGGACAGGGAACACCGGGGAGCTGTTTTTT. Residues: CASSSEARGTGNTGELFF. V is TRBV5-1 and J is TRBJ2-2; 8 positions agree with TRBD1. The CDR3 is made up of 18 amino acids. Per the germline V gene, CDR1 is SGHRS and CDR2 is YFSETQ. Trimming removed 3 bases from V and 1 base from J; junction bases left unmatched: 11.

The chain uses TRBV7-2 and TRBJ2-7; TRBD2 is a possible D gene (6 bases). Germline CDR1 SGHTA, CDR2 FQGNSA. V lost 1 base and J 4 bases, leaving 14 bases between the germline ends. This CDR3 is 15 amino acids long. DNA for the CDR3: TGTGCCAGCAGCTTAGATTCGGGGGACCCATACGAGCAGTACTTC. Protein: CASSLDSGDPYEQYF.

This chain joins TRBV14 and TRBJ1-1, with D possibly being TRBD1 (5 bases). CDR3 length: 15 residues. Deletions cut 3 bases from V and 4 bases from J, with 15 bases between. CDR1 and CDR2 from the germline V gene are SGHDN and FVKESK. The CDR3 loop is CASSQEGWGGTEAFF. The CDR3 DNA sequence: TGTGCCAGCAGCCAGGAGGGCTGGGGGGGCACTGAAGCTTTCTTT.

V and J are TRBV6-5 and TRBJ1-5; the D gene is possibly TRBD1 (6 bases). Germline lookup yields CDR1 MNHEY and CDR2 SVGAGI. Trimming left V 6 bases short and J 7 bases short, with 16 bases between. The CDR3 spans 14 residues. The DNA for the CDR3 is TGTGCCAGCAGGCCGGATGGCCAGGGGCAGCCCCAGCATTTT. This gives the protein CASRPDGQGQPQHF.

J is TRBJ2-7 and V is TRBV30; the D gene is possibly TRBD2 (5 bases). Looked up from germline, CDR1 is GTSNPN and CDR2 is SVGIG (reference sequence). Trimming removed 8 bases from V and 4 bases from J, with 18 bases in between. The length of the CDR3 is 13 residues. The CDR3 is CAGRDPGLYEQYF. DNA of the CDR3: TGTGCCGGCCGGGATCCTGGACTTTACGAGCAGTACTTC.

This clonotype was seen a single time. V gene TRBV27 combines with J gene TRBJ1-2; D may be TRBD1 (6 bases). Trimming took off 4 bases at V and 4 bases at J, with 16 bases between the two ends. This CDR3 contains 15 residues. The germline gives CDR1 MNHEY, CDR2 SMNVEV (reference sequence). DNA for the CDR3: TGTGCCAGCAGTTCACAGGGTCGGGGAGCCTATGGCTACACCTTC. This codes for CASSSQGRGAYGYTF.

This clonotype was observed a single time. The chain links TRBV2 to TRBJ1-5; possibly TRBD1 for D (6 bases). V lost 11 bases and J lost 7, with 18 bases in between. CDR1 and CDR2 from the germline V gene are SNHLY and FYNNEI. The CDR3 is made up of 13 amino acids. The CDR3 bases are TGTGCCGGTTCTCCAGGGGCTGGACAGCCCCAGCATTTT. This codes for CAGSPGAGQPQHF.

This clonotype has a single count. The chain combines TRBV30 with TRBJ2-5; a possible D gene is TRBD2 (5 bases). Deletions cut 2 bases from V and 9 bases from J, with 7 bases between. The CDR3 runs to 10 residues. CDR1 GTSNPN and CDR2 SVGIG come from the germline V gene (reference sequence). DNA of the CDR3: TGTGCCTGGAGTACGGAGGCCCAGTACTTC. Protein: CAWSTEAQYF.

This chain links TRBV4-2 with TRBJ1-1, with D tentatively TRBD1 (5 bases). The CDR3 runs to 14 residues. The germline V gene has CDR1 LGHNA and CDR2 YNFKEQ. V shed 2 bases and J shed 1 base, with 8 bases lying between them. CDR3 amino acids: CASSQRGWNTEAFF. The DNA for the CDR3 is TGTGCCAGCAGCCAAAGGGGATGGAACACTGAAGCTTTCTTT.

The chain has TRBV6-2 or TRBV6-3 and TRBJ2-5; the match to TRBD1 covers 10 bases. The germline V gene encodes CDR1 MNHEY and CDR2 SVGEGT. Unmatched junction bases numbered 7, after V lost 6 bases and J lost 3 bases. This CDR3 has 15 residues. This CDR3 is CASSPPGTGEETQYF. The DNA for the CDR3 is TGTGCCAGCAGCCCTCCGGGGACAGGGGAAGAGACCCAGTACTTC.

The chain combines TRBV9 with TRBJ2-1; the D is unclear. Per germline, CDR1 SGDLS and CDR2 YYNGEE. Between the trimmed V and J ends, which lost 0 bases and 6 bases, there was a span of 7 bases. CDR3 length: 13 amino acids. DNA for the CDR3: TGTGCCAGCAGCGTAGAGCACGGCAATGAGCAGTTCTTC. Its translation is CASSVEHGNEQFF. The full variable domain, completed using reference TRBV9 and TRBJ2-1, is DSGVTQTPKHLITATGQRVTLRCSPRSGDLSVYWYQQSLDQGLQFLIQYYNGEERAKGNILERFSAQQFPDLHSELNLSSLELGDSALYFCASSVEHGNEQFFGPGTRLTVL.

The chain carries TRBV5-1 and TRBJ1-1; a possible D gene is TRBD1 (6 bases). Trimming took 3 bases from V and 1 from J, leaving 7 bases between them. Germline V gene data show CDR1 as SGHRS and CDR2 as YFSETQ. The length of the CDR3 is 13 residues. The CDR3 DNA follows: TGCGCCAGCAGCTGGGGGCAGAACACTGAAGCTTTCTTT. It translates to CASSWGQNTEAFF.

This clonotype was seen only once. The genes are TRBV6-1 and TRBJ1-1; 8 bases fit TRBD1. Germline trimming cut 6 bases from V and 7 bases from J; bases unmatched to any gene: 7. The CDR3 contains 13 residues. Germline CDR1 and CDR2: MNHNS and SASEGT. The CDR3 sequence: CASRTQGANEAFF. In nucleotides, the CDR3 is TGTGCCAGCAGGACTCAGGGGGCTAATGAAGCTTTCTTT.

The V and J genes are TRBV12-3 or TRBV12-4 and TRBJ1-1; D is uncertain. V was cut by 4 bases and J by 0 bases, with 9 bases left in between. The CDR3 covers 14 residues. The CDR3 protein is CASSSGPMNTEAFF. CDR3 DNA sequence: TGTGCCAGCAGTTCCGGGCCTATGAACACTGAAGCTTTCTTT.

This clonotype has a single count. The chain combines TRBV6-5 with TRBJ2-1; weak D call: TRBD2 (6 bases). From germline, CDR1 is MNHEY and CDR2 SVGAGI. Trimming pared 8 bases from V and 13 bases from J, leaving 21 bases between. CDR3 length: 13 residues. CDR3 region: CASSRDGPEGQFF. As DNA, the CDR3 is TGTGCCAGCTCACGGGATGGCCCGGAGGGACAGTTCTTC.

The gene calls are TRBV28 and TRBJ1-5; 9 bases match TRBD1. Germline values: CDR1 MDHEN, CDR2 SYDVKM. The CDR3 is 15 residues long. V gave up 7 bases and J gave up 5 bases; unmatched junction bases: 9. The CDR3 is CASTLAGQGHQPQHF. CDR3 bases: TGTGCCAGCACCCTGGCGGGACAGGGACATCAGCCCCAGCATTTT.

This clonotype was seen a single time. The chain joins TRBV20-1 to TRBJ1-5, with unresolved D. The length of the CDR3 is 12 residues. The ends were cut back, 1 base at V and 7 bases at J, with 8 bases in the middle. Germline-derived CDR1 and CDR2 are DFQATT and SNEGSKA (reference sequence). CDR3 amino acids: CSARASRQPQHF. The CDR3 coding sequence is TGCAGTGCTAGAGCCAGTCGGCAGCCCCAGCATTTT.

The CDR3 spells CASSHFGGNTGELFF. In nucleotides, the CDR3 is TGTGCCAGCAGCCATTTCGGAGGGAACACCGGGGAGCTGTTTTTT. V usage is TRBV14 and J usage is TRBJ2-2; a possible D gene is TRBD2 (5 bases). The CDR3 has 15 residues. Germline loops: CDR1 SGHDN, CDR2 FVKESK. The V and J ends lost 3 bases and 1 base respectively, with 9 bases between them.

This clonotype came up once. The rearrangement uses TRBV5-1 and TRBJ2-7; TRBD1 matches at 7 bases. CDR1 and CDR2 (germline): SGHRS, YFSETQ. This CDR3 has 14 residues. Losses at the gene ends were 3 bases for V and 5 bases for J; bases not matched to a gene: 8. CDR3 in DNA: TGCGCCAGCAGCTGGGAGACAGGGCGGAACGAGCAGTACTTC. Translated, it gives CASSWETGRNEQYF. Using reference TRBV5-1 and TRBJ2-7 for the parts outside the CDR3, the full variable domain is KAGVTQTPRYLIKTRGQQVTLSCSPISGHRSVSWYQQTPGQGLQFLFEYFSETQRNKGNFPGRFSGRQFSNSRSEMNVSTLELGDSALYLCASSWETGRNEQYFGPGTRLTVT.

The V call is TRBV10-3, the J call TRBJ1-2, with 10 bases that match TRBD1. V shed 3 bases, J shed 8 bases, and the junction held 9 bases outside the gene matches. The CDR3 sequence is 15 residues long. Germline loops: CDR1 ENHRY, CDR2 SYGVKD. CDR3 coding DNA: TGTGCCATCAGTGACCCCCGGGACAGGGGTGACGGCTACACCTTC. It translates to CAISDPRDRGDGYTF.

Only one count was recorded for this clonotype. The chain uses TRBV5-4 and TRBJ2-7; tentative D call: TRBD1 (6 bases). The germline V gene has CDR1 SGHNT and CDR2 YYREEE (reference sequence). The V end lost 0 bases, the J end lost 1 base, and 11 bases lay between the germline ends. This CDR3 comprises 15 residues. The CDR3 is CASSLDPRGSYEQYF. The CDR3 DNA is TGTGCCAGCAGCTTGGACCCCAGGGGATCCTACGAGCAGTACTTC.

On this clonotype itself: Relative to the germline gene, one junction end is altered; a read error may explain this. V is TRBV9 and J is TRBJ2-3; the D call may be TRBD1 or TRBD2 (5 bases each). The CDR3 length is 16 residues. Germline CDR1 and CDR2: SGDLS and YYNGEE. CDR3 protein: CASSVVGDLSIDTQYF. CDR3 coding DNA: TGTGCCAGCAGCGTAGTTGGGGACCTTAGCATAGATACGCAGTATTTT.

The chain has TRBV2 and TRBJ1-1; D might be TRBD1 (5 bases). Germline V gives CDR1 SNHLY, CDR2 FYNNEI. V was clipped by 7 bases and J by 1 base, with 19 bases between them. This CDR3 comprises 16 residues. The CDR3 sequence: CASIWDPSNRNTEAFF. CDR3 nucleotides: TGTGCCAGCATTTGGGACCCATCGAACCGGAACACTGAAGCTTTCTTT.

In this sample, this clonotype turned up once. The chain combines TRBV19 with TRBJ1-6, with D tentatively TRBD1 (5 bases). V was trimmed by 0 bases and J by 7 bases, leaving 10 bases between them. This CDR3 is built from 15 residues. CDR1 is LNHDA, CDR2 SQIVND, per germline (reference sequence). The CDR3 protein is CASSIEGARNSPLHF. As DNA, the CDR3 is TGTGCCAGTAGTATAGAAGGGGCCCGGAATTCACCCCTCCACTTT.

V is TRBV7-3 and J is TRBJ2-3; D possibly matches TRBD1 or TRBD2 (5 bases each). The germline V gene has CDR1 SGHTA and CDR2 FQGTGA. The CDR3 has 13 amino acids. V was shortened by 4 bases and J by 5 bases, with 10 bases between the two germline ends. The CDR3 DNA reads as TGTGCCAGCAGCTCGGGACGGGTAGATACGCAGTATTTT. Its protein product is CASSSGRVDTQYF. Variable domain in full (rest from reference TRBV7-3 and TRBJ2-3): GAGVSQTPSNKVTEKGKYVELRCDPISGHTALYWYRQSLGQGPEFLIYFQGTGAADDSGLPNDRFFAVRPEGSVSTLKIQRTERGDSAVYLCASSSGRVDTQYFGPGTRLTVL.